This T cell receptor beta chain comes out of a study of blood T cell repertoires in COVID-19. Across the study: PBMCs, B-cell-depleted T cells, or T cells were the source of the cDNA or gDNA that made up the material.

Data came from immunoSEQ multiplex PCR; TCRdb stores just in-frame clones and leaves some out. This sample yields 130,000 or so clones, of which 88% are seen a single time; approximately 2.4% belongs to the top ten. Trimming shortened V by 3 bases and J by 8 bases, and 17 bases separated the two germline ends. The CDR3 is 14 residues long. Looked up from germline, CDR1 is SGHRS and CDR2 is YFSETQ. The receptor comes from a human donor with COVID-19, enrolled during active disease. The donor label of this sample is uncertain. Input material: peripheral blood. This chain links TRBV5-1 with TRBJ1-2; D gene uncertain. In nucleotides, the CDR3 is TGCGCCAGCAGCTCGGTCCCGGGAATACAGGGCTACACCTTC. Amino acid sequence: CASSSVPGIQGYTF.